One and the same sample provided the 25 T cell receptor beta chains below, sequenced in a study of human T cells and chemical hapten exposure. TCRdb processed the RACE reads anew with MiXCR; each CDR3 protein has one entry. The sample contains 300,000 to 450,000 distinct CDR3 sequences, roughly 5% of which appear only once. Time point in this sample: pre-sensitization, week 0. Documented treatment: therapeutic diphenylcyclopropenone sensitization with weekly scalp DPC. The specimen comprised whole blood, sampled in connection with sensitization to the hapten diphenylcyclopropenone (DPC). The receptors here all came from a woman in her forties or fifties with alopecia areata. Some clones in this sample may be carry-over from other donors' samples.

This clonotype was observed at least ten times. This chain links TRBV28 with TRBJ2-5; D is unresolved. Per germline, CDR1 MDHEN and CDR2 SYDVKM. The CDR3 spans 13 residues. V lost 4 bases and J lost 0, with 6 bases in between. CDR3 in DNA: TGTGCCAGCAGTTCAAAGTACCAAGAGACCCAGTACTTC. Its translation is CASSSKYQETQYF.

This clonotype was seen repeatedly, ten times or more. CDR3 protein: CASSVGSGAAGGANVLTF. The CDR3 DNA follows: TGTGCCAGCAGCGTAGGATCAGGGGCGGCCGGGGGGGCCAACGTCCTGACTTTC. The chain employs TRBV9 and TRBJ2-6; possible D gene TRBD1, 6 bases. The V end was cut by 0 bases, the J end by 4 bases, with 17 bases between. The CDR3 is 18 residues long. Germline CDR1 and CDR2: SGDLS and YYNGEE.

This clonotype has ten or more counts. The chain is built from TRBV6-2 or TRBV6-3 and TRBJ2-3; TRBD2 might be the D (6 bases). This CDR3 spans 13 amino acids. The V and J ends lost 8 bases and 1 base respectively, with 10 bases between them. The germline CDR1 and CDR2 sequences are MNHEY and SVGEGT. CDR3 sequence: CASRRDGTDTQYF. DNA of the CDR3: TGTGCCAGCCGGCGGGACGGCACAGATACGCAGTATTTT.

V usage is TRBV20-1 and J usage is TRBJ1-1; perhaps TRBD1 as D (5 bases). Germline V CDR1 and CDR2: DFQATT, SNEGSKA (reference sequence). The CDR3 is 15 amino acids. V lost 5 bases, J lost 0 bases, and 16 bases lay in between. Here the CDR3 reads CSARRGGRLNTEAFF. The CDR3 DNA sequence: TGCAGTGCTCGCCGGGGGGGACGGCTGAACACTGAAGCTTTCTTT.

The chain uses TRBV18 and TRBJ1-1; D is possibly TRBD1 (5 bases). The V gene lost 10 bases and the J gene lost 8 bases, with 14 bases spanning the gap. Germline assignment: CDR1 KGHSH and CDR2 LQKENI. The CDR3 loop spans 11 amino acids. CDR3 amino acids: CATQRGGEAFF. DNA of the CDR3: TGTGCCACCCAACGGGGGGGAGAAGCTTTCTTT.

The genes are TRBV6-5 and TRBJ2-2; 8 positions match TRBD1. Germline values: CDR1 MNHEY, CDR2 SVGAGI. J gave up 6 bases and V 8 bases, and 5 bases lay outside the gene matches. The CDR3 is 13 residues long. CDR3 sequence: CASGTGVPGELFF. As DNA, the CDR3 is TGTGCCAGCGGGACAGGAGTGCCCGGGGAGCTGTTTTTT.

This clonotype has a handful of counts. The chain joins TRBV7-8 to TRBJ2-2; no clear D. CDR1 and CDR2 from the germline V gene are SGHVS and FQNEAQ. The CDR3 sequence is 13 residues long. Trimming took 8 bases from V and 0 from J, leaving 7 bases between them. The CDR3 coding sequence is TGTGCCAGCCTCAGCGCGAACACCGGGGAGCTGTTTTTT. It codes for CASLSANTGELFF.

This clonotype has a count of ten or more. V is TRBV18 and J is TRBJ2-6; the D is unclear. The CDR3 totals 17 residues. V was pared by 0 bases and J by 2 bases, with 11 bases between. Germline V gene lookup returns CDR1 KGHSH and CDR2 LQKENI. CDR3 residues: CASSPPKGITGANVLTF. As DNA, the CDR3 is TGTGCCAGCTCACCACCTAAAGGGATAACTGGGGCCAACGTCCTGACTTTC.

This chain connects TRBV12-5 to TRBJ1-2, with a tentative D call TRBD1 (5 bases). CDR1 LGHNT and CDR2 FRNRAP come from the germline V gene. CDR3 size: 12 residues. Between the trimmed V and J ends, which lost 1 base and 8 bases, there was a span of 8 bases. In nucleotides, the CDR3 is TGTGCTAGTGGTTTGGACACAGGAGGCTACACCTTC. It is translated as CASGLDTGGYTF.

This clonotype has ten or more counts. The V and J genes are TRBV7-2 and TRBJ1-3, with D maybe TRBD1 (5 bases). The CDR3 is made up of 16 amino acids. The germline V and J ends were trimmed by 1 base and 0 bases, with 10 bases remaining between them. Germline-derived CDR1 and CDR2 are SGHTA and FQGNSA. CDR3 in DNA: TGTGCCAGCAGCTTAGATATGGGGCGCTCTGGAAACACCATATATTTT. It yields the protein CASSLDMGRSGNTIYF.

This clonotype was recorded many times. The chain combines TRBV13 with TRBJ2-3; 12 positions agree with TRBD1. Germline V CDR1 and CDR2: PRHDT, FYEKMQ (reference sequence). V lost 5 bases and J lost 9; bases outside the gene matches: 12. This CDR3 is built from 16 residues. Here the CDR3 reads CASSHGGQGAIGTQYF. Written as DNA, the CDR3 is TGTGCCAGCAGCCACGGGGGACAGGGGGCTATAGGGACGCAGTATTTT.

This clonotype was seen many times. V and J are TRBV24-1 and TRBJ2-1; D not certain. Trimming shortened V by 2 bases and J by 6 bases, and 7 bases separated the two germline ends. CDR1 KGHDR and CDR2 SFDVKD come from the germline V gene. The CDR3 sequence is 13 residues long. Here the CDR3 reads CATSDSWPNEQFF. The CDR3 DNA reads TGTGCCACCAGTGATTCCTGGCCCAATGAGCAGTTCTTC.

This clonotype was detected ten times or more. The chain combines TRBV29-1 with TRBJ2-7, with 11 nucleotides matching TRBD1. Unmatched junction bases numbered 4, after V lost 6 bases and J lost 6 bases. The CDR3 loop spans 12 amino acids. Germline values: CDR1 SQVTM, CDR2 ANQGSEA. Here the CDR3 DNA reads TGCAGCGTGGGGACAGGGGGACTCGAGCAGTACTTC. Translating gives CSVGTGGLEQYF.

This clonotype occurred many times. This chain links TRBV10-3 with TRBJ2-7; 7 nucleotides align to TRBD2. J was trimmed by 2 bases and V by 7 bases; bases with no gene match: 14. Germline CDR1 is ENHRY and CDR2 is SYGVKD. This CDR3 has 16 amino acids. The CDR3 nucleotides read TGTGCCATCACCTACGGCCCACCGGGAGGTACCTACGAGCAGTACTTC. It translates to CAITYGPPGGTYEQYF.

This clonotype was seen ten or more times. The genes are TRBV20-1 and TRBJ1-2; a possible D gene is TRBD1 (5 bases). Germline loops: CDR1 DFQATT, CDR2 SNEGSKA (reference sequence). This CDR3 has 14 amino acids. V lost 3 bases to trimming and J lost 1 base, with 12 bases between them. The CDR3 DNA is TGCAGTGCTAGGGACACGGGGAATAACTATGGCTACACCTTC. This codes for CSARDTGNNYGYTF.

The chain uses TRBV12-3 or TRBV12-4 and TRBJ1-5; a possible D gene is TRBD1 (5 bases). V shed 6 bases and J shed 9 bases, with 18 bases lying between them. The CDR3 is made up of 14 amino acids. This CDR3 is CASRPNAGPGPQHF. The CDR3 DNA follows: TGTGCCAGCAGACCAAATGCAGGGCCTGGGCCCCAGCATTTT.

This clonotype was observed at least ten times. The V gene is TRBV7-2, the J gene TRBJ1-4, with D tentatively TRBD1 (5 bases). Germline loops: CDR1 SGHTA, CDR2 FQGNSA. The CDR3 is 15 residues long. V shed 1 base and J shed 7 bases, with 13 bases lying between them. DNA for the CDR3: TGTGCCAGCAGCTTAGAAAGGGGTTTTAGTGAAAAACTGTTTTTT. This sequence encodes CASSLERGFSEKLFF.

This clonotype came up many times. The chain recombines TRBV5-1 with TRBJ1-1; tentatively, D is TRBD1 (6 bases). The CDR3 spans 14 residues. Germline V CDR1 and CDR2: SGHRS, YFSETQ. V dropped 4 bases and J dropped 6 bases, with 16 bases sitting between them. CDR3 sequence (DNA): TGCGCCAGCAGCACCTGGACAGACCAACCTGAAGCTTTCTTT. Translation gives CASSTWTDQPEAFF.

The genes are TRBV28 and TRBJ1-4; possibly TRBD1 for D (6 bases). The V gene lost 4 bases and the J gene lost 3 bases, with 12 bases spanning the gap. Germline assignment: CDR1 MDHEN and CDR2 SYDVKM. The CDR3 extends over 15 amino acids. The CDR3 loop is CASSWTGTSNEKLFF. CDR3 DNA: TGTGCCAGCAGTTGGACCGGGACATCTAATGAAAAACTGTTTTTT.

This clonotype was counted at least ten times. The chain couples TRBV7-2 to TRBJ2-3; possibly TRBD1 for D (6 bases). Germline values: CDR1 SGHTA, CDR2 FQGNSA. CDR3 size: 16 residues. V was trimmed by 2 bases and J by 5 bases, leaving 17 bases between them. This CDR3 reads CASSLWIVRGQDTQYF. CDR3 nucleotide sequence: TGTGCCAGCAGCTTATGGATCGTCAGGGGTCAAGATACGCAGTATTTT.

The rearrangement joins TRBV13 to TRBJ2-1; TRBD2 aligns across 9 bases. Germline lookup yields CDR1 PRHDT and CDR2 FYEKMQ (reference sequence). The CDR3 sequence is 14 residues long. The junction had 8 bases not matched to a gene; V was cut back by 6 bases and J by 8 bases. The CDR3 is CASSSGTSRYEQFF. CDR3 nucleotide sequence: TGTGCCAGCAGTTCCGGGACTAGCAGGTATGAGCAGTTCTTC. The variable domain in full, with the rest retrieved from reference TRBV13 and TRBJ2-1, is AAGVIQSPRHLIKEKRETATLKCYPIPRHDTVYWYQQGPGQDPQFLISFYEKMQSDKGSIPDRFSAQQFSDYHSELNMSSLELGDSALYFCASSSGTSRYEQFFGPGTRLTVL.

There are many counts of this clonotype. This sequence joins TRBV18 and TRBJ2-1; tentative D call: TRBD2 (7 bases). This CDR3 region has 14 residues. The V end lost 9 bases, the J end lost 8 bases, and 20 bases lay between the germline ends. Germline V gene data show CDR1 as KGHSH and CDR2 as LQKENI. CDR3 in amino acids: CASAGTGGRYEQFF. The CDR3 DNA is TGTGCCAGTGCCGGAACGGGGGGCCGCTATGAGCAGTTCTTC.

In this sample, this clonotype turned up many times. The CDR3: CASSSWTEETQYF. The CDR3 nucleotides read TGTGCCAGCAGTTCCTGGACAGAAGAGACCCAGTACTTC. The chain employs TRBV27 and TRBJ2-5; tentative D call: TRBD1 (6 bases). V was trimmed by 4 bases and J by 3 bases, leaving 9 bases between them. Germline CDR1 reads MNHEY; CDR2 reads SMNVEV (reference sequence). The CDR3 has 13 residues.

The table lists this clonotype with many counts. V usage is TRBV3-1 and J usage is TRBJ2-5; 9 positions agree with TRBD2. Germline V lookup: CDR1 LGHDT, CDR2 YNNKEL (reference sequence). The length of the CDR3 is 15 residues. V trimming: 4 bases; J trimming: 1 base; junction bases outside the gene matches: 4. CDR3 sequence: CASSRIAGAQETQYF. CDR3 sequence (DNA): TGTGCCAGCAGCCGAATAGCGGGGGCCCAAGAGACCCAGTACTTC.

This clonotype was picked up many times. CDR3 residues: CASSPTGTDTQYF. DNA for the CDR3: TGTGCCAGCAGCCCGACAGGGACAGATACGCAGTATTTT. V gene TRBV18 combines with J gene TRBJ2-3; 7 positions match TRBD1. V trimming: 8 bases; J trimming: 3 bases; junction bases outside the gene matches: 5. This CDR3 has 13 residues. CDR1 and CDR2 (germline): KGHSH, LQKENI.